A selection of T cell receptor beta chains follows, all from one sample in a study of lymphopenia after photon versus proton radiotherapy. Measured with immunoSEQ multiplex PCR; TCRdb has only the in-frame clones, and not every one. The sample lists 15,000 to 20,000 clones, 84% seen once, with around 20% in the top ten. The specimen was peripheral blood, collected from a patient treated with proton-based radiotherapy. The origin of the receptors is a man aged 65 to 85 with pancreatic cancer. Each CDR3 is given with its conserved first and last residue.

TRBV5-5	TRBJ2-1	CASSSHYTGTTEQFF
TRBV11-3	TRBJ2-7	CASSSYEGEQYF
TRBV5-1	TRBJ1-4	CASSLATTTNEKLFF
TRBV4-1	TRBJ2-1	CASSLMRTTHYNEQFF
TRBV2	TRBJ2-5	CASSGETQYF
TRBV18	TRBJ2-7	CASSPGTGDYEQYF
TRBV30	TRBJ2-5	CAWSVRGAGETQYF
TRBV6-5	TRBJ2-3	CASAGGWATDTQYF
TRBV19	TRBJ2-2	CASSKRDRSGTGELFF
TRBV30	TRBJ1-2	CAWSVVYSYGYTF
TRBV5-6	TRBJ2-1	CATVRTGPYNEQFF
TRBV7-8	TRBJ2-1	CASSLAAGVGYNEQFF
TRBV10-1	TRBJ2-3	CASSEGLAGGVDTQYF
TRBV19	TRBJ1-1	CASSVTGGVFEAFF
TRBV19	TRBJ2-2	CASSTLQGALTGELFF
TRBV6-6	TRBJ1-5	CASSPMVQLGNQPQHF
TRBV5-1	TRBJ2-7	CASSLDWDEQYF
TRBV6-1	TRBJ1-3	CASSVDSGGNTIYF
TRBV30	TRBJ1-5	CALSQGSVQPQHF
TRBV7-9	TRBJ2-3	CASTLLREDTQYF
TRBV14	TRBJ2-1	CASSQLGGRGPRMNEQFF
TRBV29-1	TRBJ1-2	CSVDAQAGYGYTF
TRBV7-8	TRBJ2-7	CASSLLSQGSHEQYF
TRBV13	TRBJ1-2	CASSQIIRGAGTDFRANYGYTF
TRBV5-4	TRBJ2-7	CASRPSGGKEYEQYF
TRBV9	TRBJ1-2	CASSVERMGTAGYTF
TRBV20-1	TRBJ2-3	CSANRDTQYF
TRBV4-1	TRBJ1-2	CASSQDQVLRGYTF
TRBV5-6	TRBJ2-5	CASSSTGAPETQYF
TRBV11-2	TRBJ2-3	CASSLGLAGNTDTQYF
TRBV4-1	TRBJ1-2	CASSQGTGSNYGYTF
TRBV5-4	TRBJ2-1	CASSLWGRGGYNEQFF
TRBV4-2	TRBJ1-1	CASHSGQGSDTEAFF
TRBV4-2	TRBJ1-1	CASSPNGQKGYAEAFF
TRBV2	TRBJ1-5	CASSAGQPNYQPQHF
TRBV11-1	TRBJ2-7	CASSLQLLRGEQYF
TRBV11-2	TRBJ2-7	CASSTAVGPYEQYF
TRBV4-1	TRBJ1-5	CASSQDLGNYQPQHF
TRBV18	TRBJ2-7	CASSPSSYEQYF
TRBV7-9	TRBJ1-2	CASSLDGTATNYGYTF
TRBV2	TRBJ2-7	CASSLAGGPIGEQYF
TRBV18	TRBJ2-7	CASSPTSYEQYF
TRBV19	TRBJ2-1	CATVAGGAYNEQFF
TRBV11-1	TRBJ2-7	CASSSPGVARGSYEQYF
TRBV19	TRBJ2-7	CASRDRGYEQYF
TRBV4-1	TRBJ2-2	CASSPNLGTGGTGELFF
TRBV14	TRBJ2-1	CASSPSSGAGSYNEQFF
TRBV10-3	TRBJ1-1	CAISPTGGYEAFF
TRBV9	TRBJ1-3	CASSPDRRSGNTIYF
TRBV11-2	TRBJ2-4	CASSLRRTSGRDIQYF
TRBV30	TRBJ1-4	CAWSGTGGFEKLFF
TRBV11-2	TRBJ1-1	CASSLMAANTEAFF